The T cell receptor beta chain under discussion was sequenced for a study of shared clonotypes between healthy human individuals. General observations from the study: The study generally estimated greater richness for naive than memory subsets. The researchers took only blood, and tissue repertoires probably look different. Shared clonotypes across all four donors exceeded non-shared ones in generation probability.

In the case of this clone: Its specificity is not known.

Data came from immunoSEQ multiplex PCR; TCRdb stores just in-frame clones and leaves some out. The table shows about 2.2 million clones, with 93% occurring only once. CD45RO-negative, CCR7-selected cells formed the naive CD8 fraction, which excluded terminally differentiated effector memory CD45RA+ cells. All the donors were Caucasian adults who lived in Nashville, Tennessee. Germline V gene sequence: CDR1 PRHDT, CDR2 FYEKMQ (reference sequence). The CDR3 totals 12 residues. V was pared by 5 bases and J by 0 bases, with 4 bases between. Specimen: naive CD8+ T cells from PBMCs. The chain couples TRBV13 to TRBJ1-1; no definite D call. The TCR comes from a man between 18 and 29 years old in good health. Some clones in this sample may be carry-over from other donors' samples. The CDR3 region has the DNA TGTGCCAGCAGCATAATGAACACTGAAGCTTTCTTT. It specifies CASSIMNTEAFF.